The 4 T cell receptor beta chains presented below share a single source sample, sequenced in a study of cytomegalovirus exposure and HLA in healthy donors. Amplification used 60 Vbeta primers and 13 Jbeta primers. The table came from immunoSEQ multiplex PCR; TCRdb's copy has only in-frame clones and leaves some out. Its clone listing holds roughly 120,000 clones. Sequences were obtained from PBMCs. The receptors were gathered from a man aged 40-49 years in good health and CMV-seronegative.

The gene calls are TRBV7-8 and TRBJ2-7; 8 nucleotides agree with TRBD1. Germline CDR1 and CDR2: SGHVS and FQNEAQ. CDR3 length: 16 residues. V lost 1 base, J lost 3 bases, and 8 bases stayed unmatched. CDR3 DNA: TGTGCCAGCAGCTTAGAGTCAGGGGGCGACGGCTACGAGCAGTACTTC. Translating it yields CASSLESGGDGYEQYF.

Comment on this clone: The same CDR3 also results from other DNA sequences found in this sample. The chain uses TRBV6-5 and TRBJ1-1; D gene ambiguous. The V end lost 8 bases, the J end lost 3 bases, and 7 bases lay between the germline ends. The germline gives CDR1 MNHEY, CDR2 SVGAGI. This CDR3 spans 11 amino acids. CDR3 coding DNA: TGTGCCAGCCTGAGGGACACTGAAGCTTTCTTT. Its protein product is CASLRDTEAFF.

Concerning this clone: At one end the junction does not follow the germline gene, possibly because of a read error. The chain couples TRBV5-6 to TRBJ2-2, with D perhaps matching TRBD2 (6 bases). This CDR3 region has 15 residues. Germline CDR1 SGHDT, CDR2 YYEEEE. The CDR3 loop is CASTLELGGTGELFF. In DNA form, the CDR3 reads TGTGCCAGCACCTTGGAACTCGGGGGCACCGGGGAGCTGTTTTTT.

V is TRBV25-1 and J is TRBJ2-7; TRBD2 matches at 9 bases. CDR3 length: 13 residues. CDR1 is MGHDK, CDR2 SYGVNS, per germline. Trimming took 4 bases from V and 5 from J; bases not matched to a gene: 3. CDR3 nucleotide sequence: TGTGCCAGCAGTGCGGGACTAGCTGACGAGCAGTACTTC. Protein sequence: CASSAGLADEQYF.